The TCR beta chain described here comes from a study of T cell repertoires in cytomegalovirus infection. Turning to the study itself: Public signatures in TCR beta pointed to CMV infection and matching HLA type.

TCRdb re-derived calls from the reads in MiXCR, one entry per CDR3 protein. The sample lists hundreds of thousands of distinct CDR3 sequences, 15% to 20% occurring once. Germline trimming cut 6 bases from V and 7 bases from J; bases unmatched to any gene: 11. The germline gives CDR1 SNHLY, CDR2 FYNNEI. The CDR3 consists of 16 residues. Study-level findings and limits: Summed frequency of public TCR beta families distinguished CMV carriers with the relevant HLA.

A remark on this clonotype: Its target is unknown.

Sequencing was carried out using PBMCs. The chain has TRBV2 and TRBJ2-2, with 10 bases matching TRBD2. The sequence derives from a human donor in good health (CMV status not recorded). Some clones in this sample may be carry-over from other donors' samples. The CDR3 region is CASSERSGGAGGELFF. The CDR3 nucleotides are TGTGCCAGCAGCGAACGGAGCGGGGGGGCGGGCGGGGAGCTGTTTTTT.